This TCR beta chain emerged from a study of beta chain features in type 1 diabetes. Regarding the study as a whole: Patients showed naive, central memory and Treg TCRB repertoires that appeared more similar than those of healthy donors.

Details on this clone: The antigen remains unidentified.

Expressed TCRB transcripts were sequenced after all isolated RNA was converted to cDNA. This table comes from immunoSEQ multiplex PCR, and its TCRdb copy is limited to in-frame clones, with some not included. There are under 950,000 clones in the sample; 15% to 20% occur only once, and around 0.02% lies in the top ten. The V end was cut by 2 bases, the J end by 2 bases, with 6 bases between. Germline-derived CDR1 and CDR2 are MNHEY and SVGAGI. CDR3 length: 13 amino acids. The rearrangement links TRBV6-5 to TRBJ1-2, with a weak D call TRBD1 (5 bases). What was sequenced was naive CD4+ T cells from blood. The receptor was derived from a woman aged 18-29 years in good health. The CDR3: CASSYKGNYGYTF. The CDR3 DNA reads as TGTGCCAGCAGTTACAAGGGGAACTATGGCTACACCTTC.